These T cell receptor beta chains were read from a single sample in a study of technical replicates of blood from four donors. Clones were read by immunoSEQ multiplex PCR, and TCRdb kept only the in-frame ones, dropping some. The sample lists 45,000 to 60,000 clones; more than 85% were seen once. Sequenced sample: PBMCs. These receptors all come from a human donor in good health. Some clones in this sample may be carry-over from other donors' samples. The CDR3 runs from the conserved cysteine through the conserved F or W. The order of the fields is J gene, D gene, V gene, CDR3 DNA, CDR3 protein. D genes are given only for firm matches.

J gene: TRBJ2-1
D gene: TRBD2
V gene: TRBV5-1
CDR3 DNA: TGCGCCAGCAGCTTGGTAGCGGGAGTCTCCTACAATGAGCAGTTCTTC
CDR3 protein: CASSLVAGVSYNEQFF

J gene: TRBJ1-5
D gene: NA
V gene: TRBV4-3
CDR3 DNA: TGCGCCAGCAGCCAAGAGGCGGGGCAGCCCCAGCATTTT
CDR3 protein: CASSQEAGQPQHF

J gene: TRBJ2-1
D gene: TRBD2
V gene: TRBV11-2
CDR3 DNA: TGTGCCAGCAGCAGAAGGACTAGCGGGTCTGAGCAGTTCTTC
CDR3 protein: CASSRRTSGSEQFF

J gene: TRBJ2-3
D gene: NA
V gene: TRBV7-9
CDR3 DNA: TGTGCCAGCAGCCCAAGTACGGTATTCACAGATACGCAGTATTTT
CDR3 protein: CASSPSTVFTDTQYF

J gene: TRBJ1-1
D gene: NA
V gene: TRBV20-1
CDR3 DNA: TGCAGCGAGTGGGCGGGGACTGAAGCTTTCTTT
CDR3 protein: CSEWAGTEAFF

J gene: TRBJ2-7
D gene: TRBD2
V gene: TRBV30
CDR3 DNA: TGTGCCTTCTGGACTAGCTGGGACGAGCAGTACTTC
CDR3 protein: CAFWTSWDEQYF

J gene: TRBJ2-7
D gene: TRBD2
V gene: TRBV5-1
CDR3 DNA: TGCGCCAGCAGCTTGAGCGGGACTAGCTTTGGCGAGCAGTACTTC
CDR3 protein: CASSLSGTSFGEQYF

J gene: TRBJ1-6
D gene: NA
V gene: TRBV2
CDR3 DNA: TGTGCCAGCACCAAGGCGGCCACCAGCTATAATTCACCCCTCCACTTT
CDR3 protein: CASTKAATSYNSPLHF

J gene: TRBJ2-3
D gene: NA
V gene: TRBV4-3
CDR3 DNA: TGCGCCAGCAGCCAAGATTATCAGGGGAGCACAGATACGCAGTATTTT
CDR3 protein: CASSQDYQGSTDTQYF

J gene: TRBJ1-3
D gene: NA
V gene: TRBV18
CDR3 DNA: TGTGCCAGCTCACCACCGTCGGGTATCTCTGGAAACACCATATATTTT
CDR3 protein: CASSPPSGISGNTIYF

J gene: TRBJ2-6
D gene: TRBD1
V gene: TRBV18
CDR3 DNA: TGTGCCAGCTCACCAATCGGGACAGAGTGGGGCTCTGGGGCCAACGTCCTGACTTTC
CDR3 protein: CASSPIGTEWGSGANVLTF

J gene: TRBJ2-3
D gene: NA
V gene: TRBV30
CDR3 DNA: TGTGCCTGGAGTGTACTGGATACGCAGTATTTT
CDR3 protein: CAWSVLDTQYF